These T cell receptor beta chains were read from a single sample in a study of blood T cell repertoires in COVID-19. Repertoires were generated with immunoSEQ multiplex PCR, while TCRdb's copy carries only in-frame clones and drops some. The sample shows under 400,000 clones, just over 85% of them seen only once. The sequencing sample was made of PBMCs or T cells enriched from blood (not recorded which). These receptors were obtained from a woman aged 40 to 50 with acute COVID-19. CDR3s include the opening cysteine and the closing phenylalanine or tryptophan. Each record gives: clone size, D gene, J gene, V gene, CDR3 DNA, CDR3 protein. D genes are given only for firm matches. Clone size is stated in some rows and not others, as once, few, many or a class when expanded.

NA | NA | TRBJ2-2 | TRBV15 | TGTGCCACCAGCAGCCGGGGAACCAAAATCTCGAACACCGGGGAGCTGTTTTTT | CATSSRGTKISNTGELFF
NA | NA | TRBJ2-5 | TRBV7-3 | TGTGCCAGCAGCTCGGGGTCTCAAGAGACCCAGTACTTC | CASSSGSQETQYF
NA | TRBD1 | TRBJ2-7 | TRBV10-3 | TGTGCCATCAGTGATCAGGGGTCCGGGACAGGGGGAAAGGAGCAGTACTTC | CAISDQGSGTGGKEQYF
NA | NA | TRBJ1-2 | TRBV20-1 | TGCAGTGCTAGTCCGGGCCACAGGACCTCCTTC | CSASPGHRTSF
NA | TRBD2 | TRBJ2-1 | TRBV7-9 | TGTGCCAGCAGCCCTGGACTAGCGGGAGAGGTTAGATATGAGCAGTTCTTC | CASSPGLAGEVRYEQFF
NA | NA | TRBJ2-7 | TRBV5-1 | TGCGCCAGCAGCTTGTCCGGGAACTACGAGCAGTACTTC | CASSLSGNYEQYF
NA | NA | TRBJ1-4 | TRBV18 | TGTGCCAGCTCACAACAGGGATTAACTAATGAAAAACTGTTTTTT | CASSQQGLTNEKLFF
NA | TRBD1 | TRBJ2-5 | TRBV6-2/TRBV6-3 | TGTGCCAGCAGTCAGGACAGGCAGATCCCGTACGAGACCCAGTACTTC | CASSQDRQIPYETQYF
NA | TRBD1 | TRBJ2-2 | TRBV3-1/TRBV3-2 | TGTGCCAGCAGCAAAAACAGGGGCAACACCGGGGAGCTGTTTTTT | CASSKNRGNTGELFF
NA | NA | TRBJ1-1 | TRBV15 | TGTGCCACCAGCAGAGATCAAGGGGTCCGGACTGAAGCTTTCTTT | CATSRDQGVRTEAFF
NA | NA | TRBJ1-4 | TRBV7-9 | TGTGCCAGCAGCTCGAGGGATATTTATAATGAAAAACTGTTTTTT | CASSSRDIYNEKLFF
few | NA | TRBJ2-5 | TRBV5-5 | TGTGCCAGCAGCTTGGTCCCAGGGCTTTCCCAAGAGACCCAGTACTTC | CASSLVPGLSQETQYF
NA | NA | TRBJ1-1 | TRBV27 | TGTGCCAGCAGTTTCAATCAGGGGAGAGCTTTCTTT | CASSFNQGRAFF
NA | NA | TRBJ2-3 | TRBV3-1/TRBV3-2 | TGTGCCAGCAGCCGCGCGAGCACAGATACGCAGTATTTT | CASSRASTDTQYF
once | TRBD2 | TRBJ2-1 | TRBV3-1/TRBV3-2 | TGTGCCAGCAGCCACGAACTAGCGGGGGGGAGAAATGAGCAGTTCTTC | CASSHELAGGRNEQFF
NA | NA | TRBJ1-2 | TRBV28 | TGTGCCAGCAGTTTAGGCGGGGGGCAAAAAGGCTACACCTTC | CASSLGGGQKGYTF
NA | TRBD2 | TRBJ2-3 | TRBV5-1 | TGCGCCAGCAGCATCGGACTAGCGGGAAGCACAGATACGCAGTATTTT | CASSIGLAGSTDTQYF
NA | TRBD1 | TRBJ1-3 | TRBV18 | TGTGCCAGCTCACCCAACACGGGACAGGGAGGATCTGGAAACACCATATATTTT | CASSPNTGQGGSGNTIYF
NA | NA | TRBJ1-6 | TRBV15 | TGTGCCACCAGCAGAGATAGGGGTGAGAGCTCCTATAATTCACCCCTCCACTTT | CATSRDRGESSYNSPLHF
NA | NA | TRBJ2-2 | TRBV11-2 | TGTGCCAGCATCCAGGCTTTGGAACCGAACACCGGGGAGCTGTTTTTT | CASIQALEPNTGELFF
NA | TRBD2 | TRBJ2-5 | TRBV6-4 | TGTGCCAGCTCCCCACGGGGGGGAGAGACCCAGTACTTC | CASSPRGGETQYF
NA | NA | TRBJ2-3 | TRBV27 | TGTGCCAGCAGTTTATCATATAGCACAGATACGCAGTATTTT | CASSLSYSTDTQYF
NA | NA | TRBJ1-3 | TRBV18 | TGTGCCAGCTCACCCGTTCAGGACAAACGCTCAGGAAACACCATATATTTT | CASSPVQDKRSGNTIYF
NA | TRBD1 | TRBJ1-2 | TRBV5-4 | TGTGCCAGCAGCCGTACCGGGACAGGGTACAATGGCTACACCTTC | CASSRTGTGYNGYTF
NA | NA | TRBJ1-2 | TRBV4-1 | TGCGCCAGCAGCCCCTCAGGGGATGAGGGCTATGGCTACACCTTC | CASSPSGDEGYGYTF
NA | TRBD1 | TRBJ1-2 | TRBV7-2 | TGTGCCAGCAGCTTAGCAGGGGGCTCCAGCTATGGCTACACCTTC | CASSLAGGSSYGYTF
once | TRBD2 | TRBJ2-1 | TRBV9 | TGTGCCAGCAGCGTTCGGCTAGCGGGAGGGCTCAAATCCGATGAGCAGTTCTTC | CASSVRLAGGLKSDEQFF
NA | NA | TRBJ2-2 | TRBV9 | TGTGCCAGCAGTCATCGCGGTTACGTTGCCAAGGCCGGGGAGCTGTTTTTT | CASSHRGYVAKAGELFF
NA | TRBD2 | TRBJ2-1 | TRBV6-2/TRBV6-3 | TGTGCCAGCAGTTACATAGCCGGGAGGCCTCAAAGTTACAATGAGCAGTTCTTC | CASSYIAGRPQSYNEQFF
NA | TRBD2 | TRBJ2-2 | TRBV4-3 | TGCGCCAGCAGCTACCTTAGGAGGACTAGCGGGATTCGGGACACCGGGGAGCTGTTTTTT | CASSYLRRTSGIRDTGELFF
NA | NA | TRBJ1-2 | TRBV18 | TGTGCCAGCTCACCACTCCACAGTGAGGGCTATGGCTACACCTTC | CASSPLHSEGYGYTF
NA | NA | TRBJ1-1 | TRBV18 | TGTGCCAGCTCCCCAACGGGGGGCACTGAAGCTTTCTTT | CASSPTGGTEAFF
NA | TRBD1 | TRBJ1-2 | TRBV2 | TGTGCCAGCAGTCAGACAGGGATTCAATACTATGGCTACACCTTC | CASSQTGIQYYGYTF
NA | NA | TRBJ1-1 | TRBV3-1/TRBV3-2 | TGTGCCAGCAGCCAAGGGGCGGGCCTGAACACTGAAGCTTTCTTT | CASSQGAGLNTEAFF
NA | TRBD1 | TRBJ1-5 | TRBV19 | TGTGCCAGTAGCCCGGACAGGAATCAGCCCCAGCATTTT | CASSPDRNQPQHF
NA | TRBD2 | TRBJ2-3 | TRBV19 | TGTGCCAGTAGTTCAGGGACTAGCGCTACCACAGATACGCAGTATTTT | CASSSGTSATTDTQYF
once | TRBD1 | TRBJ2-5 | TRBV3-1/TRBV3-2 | TGTGCCAGCAGCCAAGACTGGACAGGGGGAGAGACCCAGTACTTC | CASSQDWTGGETQYF
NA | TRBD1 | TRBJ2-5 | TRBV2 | TGTGCCAGCAGGACAGGGGGCCAAGAGACCCAGTACTTC | CASRTGGQETQYF
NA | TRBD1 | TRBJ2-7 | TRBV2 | TGTGCCAGCAGTGCCCGACAGGGGTGGCTCTACGAGCAGTACTTC | CASSARQGWLYEQYF
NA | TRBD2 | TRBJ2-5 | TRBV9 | TGTGCCAGCAGCAAATTGGCGCTTTGGGAGGGCACAGAGACCCAGTACTTC | CASSKLALWEGTETQYF